These 15 T cell receptor beta chains share one sample of origin, sequenced in a study of T-cell reconstitution after alpha-beta-depleted transplantation in children. It was with unique molecular identifiers that the TCRbeta library was prepared. From the PCR reads, TCRdb called clonotypes with MiXCR, one entry per CDR3 protein. The data hold 450,000 to 550,000 distinct CDR3 sequences, with roughly 11% observed a single time. The source was PBMCs, mostly from graft donor cells, collected 180 days after TCRalphabeta/CD19-depleted stem cell transplant. These TCRs come from a female patient under 10 years old who had a stem cell transplant for aplastic anemia, so the T cells may come from the graft donor.

This clonotype showed up many times. The rearrangement joins TRBV7-9 to TRBJ2-1; D may be TRBD1 or TRBD2 (6 bases each). V lost 3 bases to trimming and J lost 4 bases, with 13 bases between them. The length of the CDR3 is 15 residues. Germline CDR1 is SEHNR and CDR2 is FQNEAQ (reference sequence). The CDR3 sequence: CASSLSGAKYNEQFF. The CDR3, as DNA: TGTGCCAGCAGCTTGTCGGGGGCTAAGTACAATGAGCAGTTCTTC.

A few counts support this clonotype. The chain uses TRBV20-1 and TRBJ1-2; D is possibly TRBD1 (6 bases). The germline gives CDR1 DFQATT, CDR2 SNEGSKA (reference sequence). This CDR3 has 13 amino acids. V was trimmed by 6 bases and J by 4 bases, leaving 15 bases between them. This CDR3 reads CSAGTRGTYGYTF. DNA of the CDR3: TGCAGTGCGGGGACCAGGGGAACCTATGGCTACACCTTC.

This clonotype has ten or more counts. This chain uses TRBV7-3 with TRBJ2-1; 14 bases are a match to TRBD2. The trim removed 5 bases at V and 0 bases at J, leaving 9 bases unmatched. In germline, CDR1 is SGHTA, CDR2 FQGTGA. The CDR3 is 19 residues long. CDR3 loop: CASSPEGLAGVSSYNEQFF. The CDR3 DNA reads TGTGCCAGCAGCCCAGAGGGACTAGCGGGAGTAAGCTCCTACAATGAGCAGTTCTTC.

In this sample, this clonotype turned up a few times. V is TRBV6-2 or TRBV6-3 and J is TRBJ2-5; D might be TRBD1 or TRBD2, each matching 5 bases. The germline V gene has CDR1 MNHEY and CDR2 SVGEGT. CDR3 length: 16 residues. V was pared by 3 bases and J by 5 bases, with 19 bases between. This chain's CDR3 is CASSYFPGPLGETQYF. DNA of the CDR3: TGTGCCAGCAGTTATTTCCCGGGACCACTGGGGGAGACCCAGTACTTC.

This clonotype was observed a few times. This chain uses TRBV29-1 with TRBJ1-2; D unresolved. Trimming removed 6 bases from V and 7 bases from J, with 12 bases in between. CDR1 and CDR2 (germline): SQVTM, ANQGSEA. The CDR3 is 11 residues long. CDR3 in DNA: TGCAGCGTACTCAGAGTTTCTGGCTACACCTTC. This sequence encodes CSVLRVSGYTF.

This clonotype appeared many times. This chain joins TRBV5-1 and TRBJ1-4; no reliable D call. Germline V gives CDR1 SGHRS, CDR2 YFSETQ. The ends were cut back, 1 base at V and 5 bases at J, with 9 bases in the middle. The CDR3 loop spans 14 amino acids. Here the CDR3 reads CASSLTAPNEKLFF. The CDR3 bases are TGCGCCAGCAGCTTGACGGCACCAAATGAAAAACTGTTTTTT.

This clonotype has at least ten counts. The rearrangement links TRBV7-7 to TRBJ2-5, with D perhaps TRBD1 (5 bases). The germline V gene encodes CDR1 SSHAT and CDR2 FNYEAQ (reference sequence). With 0 bases removed from V and 5 bases from J, the gap between germline ends came to 10 bases. There are 14 residues in the CDR3. CDR3 protein: CASSLAAGRETQYF. Written as DNA, the CDR3 is TGTGCCAGCAGCTTAGCGGCAGGGCGGGAGACCCAGTACTTC.

CDR3 sequence: CASSLGLAGVVNEQFF. Written as DNA, the CDR3 is TGTGCCAGCAGTTTGGGACTAGCGGGAGTAGTAAATGAGCAGTTCTTC. This sequence joins TRBV6-2 or TRBV6-3 and TRBJ2-1; 14 nucleotides line up with TRBD2. The junction had 6 bases not matched to a gene; V was cut back by 4 bases and J by 7 bases. This CDR3 has 16 residues. Germline V gene lookup returns CDR1 MNHEY and CDR2 SVGEGT.

This clonotype was detected only a few times. The rearrangement uses TRBV7-2 and TRBJ1-6, with a weak D call TRBD1 (6 bases). This CDR3 region has 15 residues. V dropped 2 bases and J dropped 7 bases, with 12 bases sitting between them. Germline loops: CDR1 SGHTA, CDR2 FQGNSA. The CDR3 DNA is TGTGCCAGCAGCTTACGAGGGGGGACAAATTCACCCCTCCACTTT. Its translation is CASSLRGGTNSPLHF.

This clonotype was detected only a few times. The chain combines TRBV15 with TRBJ2-1; D is unresolved. The CDR3 consists of 19 residues. V lost 0 bases to trimming and J lost 7 bases, with 25 bases between them. Germline V CDR1 and CDR2: LNHNV, YYDKDF (reference sequence). The CDR3 region is CATSRDLGKGFFLLNEQFF. In DNA form, the CDR3 reads TGTGCCACCAGCAGAGATCTAGGGAAAGGTTTCTTTTTGCTAAATGAGCAGTTCTTC.

About this clonotype itself: Sequence at one end of the junction differs from germline and may be a read error. J is TRBJ2-2 and V is TRBV3-1; tentatively, D is TRBD2 (6 bases). The germline CDR1 and CDR2 sequences are LGHDT and YNNKEL (reference sequence). CDR3 length: 17 amino acids. The CDR3 loop reads CATSQDLGGSSTGELFF. CDR3 DNA: TGTGCCACCAGCCAAGATCTAGGAGGGAGTTCAACCGGGGAGCTGTTTTTT.

A few counts support this clonotype. The J gene is TRBJ2-7, the V gene TRBV3-1; 7 nucleotides match TRBD2. Germline V gene data show CDR1 as LGHDT and CDR2 as YNNKEL (reference sequence). This CDR3 region has 13 residues. J gave up 6 bases and V 3 bases, and 5 bases lay outside the gene matches. The CDR3, as DNA: TGTGCCAGCAGCCAGTCGTCGGGGGGCGAGCAGTACTTC. The encoded protein is CASSQSSGGEQYF.

This chain links TRBV20-1 with TRBJ1-2; TRBD1 might be the D (5 bases). The V gene's germline CDR1 is DFQATT and CDR2 SNEGSKA (reference sequence). This CDR3 comprises 11 residues. Trimming took off 5 bases at V and 8 bases at J, with 12 bases between the two ends. CDR3 sequence reads: CSAFRGSGYTF. Here the CDR3 DNA reads TGCAGTGCTTTCCGGGGGTCCGGCTACACCTTC.

This clonotype turned up a few times. This chain joins TRBV29-1 and TRBJ2-2, with D tentatively TRBD1 (6 bases). Trimming took off 6 bases at V and 4 bases at J, with 12 bases between the two ends. The CDR3 runs 13 residues. In germline, CDR1 is SQVTM, CDR2 ANQGSEA. CDR3 residues: CSVLTGSTGELFF. The CDR3 nucleotides read TGCAGCGTCCTGACAGGCTCCACCGGGGAGCTGTTTTTT.

J is TRBJ2-1 and V is TRBV12-5; D is uncertain. CDR3 length: 16 amino acids. The germline gives CDR1 LGHNT, CDR2 FRNRAP. V was clipped by 2 bases and J by 6 bases, with 17 bases between them. The CDR3 nucleotides are TGTGCTAGTGGTTTGCCATCGTCGACTTGGGTCAATGAGCAGTTCTTC. This codes for CASGLPSSTWVNEQFF. The whole variable domain, remainder taken from reference TRBV12-5 and TRBJ2-1, is DARVTQTPRHKVTEMGQEVTMRCQPILGHNTVFWYRQTMMQGLELLAYFRNRAPLDDSGMPKDRFSAEMPDATLATLKIQPSEPRDSAVYFCASGLPSSTWVNEQFFGPGTRLTVL.